The 8 T cell receptor beta chains reported below all come from one sample, sequenced in a study of T cell repertoires in cytomegalovirus infection. TCRdb used MiXCR to reprocess the reads, holding one entry per CDR3 protein. The data contain 250,000 to 300,000 distinct CDR3 sequences, 20% to 25% of them singletons. Which antigens these TCRs recognize remains unknown. The sample consisted of cultured PBMCs, taken from culture after CMV antigen stimulation. The receptors were sampled from a human donor in good health (CMV status not recorded). Some clones in this sample may be carry-over from other donors' samples.

This clonotype was recorded a few times. This sequence joins TRBV5-6 and TRBJ2-4; D is perhaps TRBD1 or TRBD2 (5 bases each). The V end was cut by 1 base, the J end by 5 bases, with 13 bases between. The V gene's germline CDR1 is SGHDT and CDR2 YYEEEE. The CDR3 runs 15 residues. CDR3 bases: TGTGCCAGCAGCTTGTTCGGGGAAGGGGAAAACATTCAGTACTTC. Protein product: CASSLFGEGENIQYF.

CDR3 protein: CASRFYGDTQYF. The DNA of the CDR3 is TGTGCCAGCAGGTTCTATGGAGATACGCAGTATTTT. V and J are TRBV5-6 and TRBJ2-3; D gene uncertain. The CDR3 runs 12 residues. With 5 bases removed from V and 5 bases from J, the gap between germline ends came to 9 bases. Looked up from germline, CDR1 is SGHDT and CDR2 is YYEEEE.

This chain uses TRBV20-1 with TRBJ1-3, with a possible D match to TRBD1 (6 bases). The germline V gene has CDR1 DFQATT and CDR2 SNEGSKA (reference sequence). The length of the CDR3 is 14 residues. The ends were cut back, 1 base at V and 4 bases at J, with 11 bases in the middle. CDR3 nucleotides: TGCAGTGCTAGAGTTCGGGGGCCCGGAAACACCATATATTTT. Translated, it gives CSARVRGPGNTIYF.

The chain joins TRBV20-1 to TRBJ2-5; possibly TRBD1 or TRBD2 for D (5 bases each). V lost 4 bases and J 2 bases, leaving 20 bases between the germline ends. The CDR3 is 16 residues long. Germline assignment: CDR1 DFQATT and CDR2 SNEGSKA (reference sequence). As DNA, the CDR3 is TGCAGTGCTAAGCCGCCGACTATTGGGGCTCAAGAGACCCAGTACTTC. This gives the protein CSAKPPTIGAQETQYF.

The V and J genes are TRBV7-2 and TRBJ2-3, with unresolved D. The length of the CDR3 is 15 residues. The germline V gene has CDR1 SGHTA and CDR2 FQGNSA. V was clipped by 1 base and J by 4 bases, with 12 bases between them. In DNA form, the CDR3 reads TGTGCCAGCAGCTTAGGGTCCATTGGAGCAGATACGCAGTATTTT. It is translated as CASSLGSIGADTQYF.

This sequence joins TRBV7-9 and TRBJ2-7; 9 positions match TRBD1. Germline V gene lookup returns CDR1 SEHNR and CDR2 FQNEAQ (reference sequence). The CDR3 spans 15 residues. Trimming cost V 5 bases and J 4 bases; bases outside gene matches: 9. The CDR3 spells CASSHSRDRAYEQYV. CDR3 sequence (DNA): TGTGCCAGCAGCCACTCCCGGGACAGGGCTTACGAGCAGTACGTC.

This rearrangement joins TRBV6-2 or TRBV6-3 to TRBJ2-7; 7 bases are shared with TRBD1. Germline assignment: CDR1 MNHEY and CDR2 SVGEGT. This CDR3 spans 15 amino acids. Losses at the gene ends were 4 bases for V and 4 bases for J; bases not matched to a gene: 10. CDR3 in DNA: TGTGCCAGCAGTTTTGACAGGGCTCAAGGGTACGAGCAGTACGTC. Translating gives CASSFDRAQGYEQYV.

This clonotype showed up many times. The V and J genes are TRBV7-2 and TRBJ2-7; D gene ambiguous. V was clipped by 4 bases and J by 5 bases, with 15 bases between them. Germline V CDR1 and CDR2: SGHTA, FQGNSA. This CDR3 region has 14 residues. The CDR3 region has the DNA TGTGCCAGCAGCTCCTCGAAGGGAAACAACGAGCAGTACTTC. It codes for CASSSSKGNNEQYF.